This passage covers 18 T cell receptor beta chains from one sample sequenced in a study of T cell repertoires in ileal Crohn's disease. Sequencing was performed with immunoSEQ multiplex PCR; in TCRdb, only in-frame clones are kept and a portion is missing. The sample contains 15,000 to 20,000 clones, over 80% of which appear only once. Sequencing input: ileal tissue. These receptors were collected from an adult with Crohn's disease.

The V and J genes are TRBV30 and TRBJ1-3; no reliable D call. Germline assignment: CDR1 GTSNPN and CDR2 SVGIG (reference sequence). Trimming cost V 2 bases and J 2 bases, with 7 bases left between them. The CDR3 is 13 amino acids. The CDR3 spells CAWSTGTGNTIYF. CDR3 sequence (DNA): TGTGCCTGGAGTACGGGGACTGGAAACACCATATATTTT.

The CDR3 reads CASSQEGAREKLFF. The DNA for the CDR3 is TGCGCCAGCAGCCAAGAGGGGGCGAGGGAAAAACTGTTTTTT. This rearrangement joins TRBV4-1 to TRBJ1-4, with D possibly matching TRBD1 (6 bases). The CDR3 is 14 amino acids. With 0 bases removed from V and 8 bases from J, the gap between germline ends came to 10 bases. The germline CDR1 and CDR2 sequences are MGHRA and YSYEKL.

The chain has TRBV9 and TRBJ1-6, with a possible D match to TRBD1 (5 bases). Trimming removed 1 base from V and 5 bases from J, with 10 bases in between. Germline loops: CDR1 SGDLS, CDR2 YYNGEE. This CDR3 comprises 15 residues. The chain's CDR3 is CASSVTGANNSPLHF. DNA for the CDR3: TGTGCCAGCAGCGTAACAGGTGCGAATAATTCACCCCTCCACTTT.

The chain carries TRBV15 and TRBJ1-4; D ambiguous. CDR3 length equals 13 residues. Germline-derived CDR1 and CDR2 are LNHNV and YYDKDF (reference sequence). V shed 0 bases and J shed 8 bases, with 7 bases lying between them. The CDR3 is CATSRDTEEKLFF. In DNA form, the CDR3 reads TGTGCCACCAGCAGAGACACGGAGGAAAAACTGTTTTTT. Based on the CDR3 plus reference TRBV15 and TRBJ1-4, the full variable domain is DAMVIQNPRYQVTQFGKPVTLSCSQTLNHNVMYWYQQKSSQAPKLLFHYYDKDFNNEADTPDNFQSRRPNTSFCFLDIRSPGLGDTAMYLCATSRDTEEKLFFGSGTQLSVL.

V and J are TRBV2 and TRBJ1-1, with D perhaps TRBD1 (5 bases). The V end lost 1 base, the J end lost 0 bases, and 9 bases lay between the germline ends. Germline V gene data show CDR1 as SNHLY and CDR2 as FYNNEI. The CDR3 contains 15 residues. CDR3 in DNA: TGTGCCAGCAGTGAAGAGGGACTTTTGAACACTGAAGCTTTCTTT. Encoded protein: CASSEEGLLNTEAFF.

The chain joins TRBV5-4 to TRBJ1-6; tentatively, D is TRBD1 (5 bases). This CDR3 region has 14 residues. Germline V gene data show CDR1 as SGHNT and CDR2 as YYREEE (reference sequence). V was shortened by 0 bases and J by 9 bases, with 10 bases between the two germline ends. CDR3 region: CASSLVGEGSPLHF. The DNA of the CDR3 is TGTGCCAGCAGCTTGGTAGGGGAGGGTTCACCCCTCCACTTT.

The sample holds a few counts of this clone. The chain combines TRBV7-2 with TRBJ2-7; TRBD2 is a possible D gene (6 bases). V dropped 1 base and J dropped 6 bases, with 13 bases sitting between them. Germline V lookup: CDR1 SGHTA, CDR2 FQGNSA. The CDR3 sequence is 14 residues long. The CDR3, as DNA: TGTGCCAGCAGCTTAGGGACTATAACGTCCGAGCAGTACTTC. Its translation is CASSLGTITSEQYF.

The V call is TRBV9, the J call TRBJ2-7; 7 bases match TRBD1. This CDR3 contains 14 residues. Per germline, CDR1 SGDLS and CDR2 YYNGEE. V lost 0 bases to trimming and J lost 5 bases; unmatched junction nucleotides: 5. The DNA for the CDR3 is TGTGCCAGCAGCGTAGCCGGGACAGAAAACGAGCAGTACTTC. It yields the protein CASSVAGTENEQYF.

The chain couples TRBV7-2 to TRBJ1-1; D is undetermined. Germline lookup yields CDR1 SGHTA and CDR2 FQGNSA. The CDR3 runs 13 residues. V lost 5 bases and J lost 4, with 11 bases in between. The CDR3 DNA reads as TGTGCCAGCAGCCCGGGGAATCCCACTGAAGCTTTCTTT. Its translation is CASSPGNPTEAFF.

DNA of the CDR3: TGTGCCAGCTCACCGGGGGCCCTGGGGACAGGGTATTCACCCCTCCACTTT. As protein: CASSPGALGTGYSPLHF. The rearrangement links TRBV18 to TRBJ1-6; 9 bases line up with TRBD1. The CDR3 has 17 residues. CDR1 and CDR2 from the germline V gene are KGHSH and LQKENI. V lost 3 bases to trimming and J lost 8 bases; unmatched junction nucleotides: 11. The full variable domain, completed using reference TRBV18 and TRBJ1-6, is NAGVMQNPRHLVRRRGQEARLRCSPMKGHSHVYWYRQLPEEGLKFMVYLQKENIIDESGMPKERFSAEFPKEGPSILRIQQVVRGDSAAYFCASSPGALGTGYSPLHFGNGTRLTVT.

V is TRBV6-1 and J is TRBJ1-4; no definite D call. CDR1 is MNHNS, CDR2 SASEGT, per germline. This CDR3 is 15 amino acids long. Deletions cut 6 bases from V and 4 bases from J, with 15 bases between. CDR3: CASSSGRLLNEKLFF. The CDR3 region has the DNA TGTGCCAGCAGCAGCGGTCGGCTCCTTAATGAAAAACTGTTTTTT.

This clone was seen once. The chain uses TRBV5-8 and TRBJ2-1, with 9 bases lining up with TRBD2. CDR1 and CDR2 (germline): SGHTS, YDEGEE. V was clipped by 1 base and J by 4 bases; unmatched bases: 6. The length of the CDR3 is 16 residues. CDR3 in DNA: TGTGCCAGCAGCTTGCCGCGGGGGGGTCTATACAATGAGCAGTTCTTC. As protein: CASSLPRGGLYNEQFF.

This chain uses TRBV5-1 with TRBJ1-5; a weak D match, TRBD1 (6 bases). The CDR3 totals 17 residues. V was trimmed by 7 bases and J by 4 bases, leaving 24 bases between them. Germline assignment: CDR1 SGHRS and CDR2 YFSETQ. DNA for the CDR3: TGCGCCAGCCTCAGCGCTCACAGGGTGAGGGGGAATCAGCCCCAGCATTTT. It yields the protein CASLSAHRVRGNQPQHF.

This clone was counted once. The chain employs TRBV7-9 and TRBJ1-4; D call uncertain. Germline values: CDR1 SEHNR, CDR2 FQNEAQ (reference sequence). The length of the CDR3 is 12 residues. V lost 1 base and J 12 bases, leaving 9 bases between the germline ends. This chain's CDR3 is CASSLERPELFF. As DNA, the CDR3 is TGTGCCAGCAGCTTAGAGAGGCCAGAACTGTTTTTT.

The rearrangement uses TRBV6-5 and TRBJ1-2, with a tentative D call TRBD1 (6 bases). The CDR3 covers 15 residues. V was clipped by 8 bases and J by 8 bases, with 24 bases between them. Looked up from germline, CDR1 is MNHEY and CDR2 is SVGAGI. DNA of the CDR3: TGTGCCAGCTCCCGGGCACAGGGAGGGGAGGGAGGCTACACCTTC. It translates to CASSRAQGGEGGYTF.

The V gene is TRBV30, the J gene TRBJ2-1, with 12 bases matching TRBD2. V was clipped by 4 bases and J by 7 bases; unmatched bases: 2. The germline CDR1 and CDR2 sequences are GTSNPN and SVGIG (reference sequence). This CDR3 contains 13 residues. CDR3 region: CAWTSGGGNEQFF. The CDR3 region has the DNA TGTGCCTGGACTAGCGGGGGGGGGAATGAGCAGTTCTTC.

The chain employs TRBV19 and TRBJ2-1; 9 bases line up with TRBD2. The CDR3 has 15 residues. The germline gives CDR1 LNHDA, CDR2 SQIVND (reference sequence). Losses at the gene ends were 3 bases for V and 1 base for J; bases not matched to a gene: 1. The CDR3 protein is CASSIAGGSYNEQFF. The CDR3 DNA reads TGTGCCAGTAGTATTGCGGGGGGGTCCTACAATGAGCAGTTCTTC.

The V and J genes are TRBV5-6 and TRBJ1-5; D not resolved. The V end was cut by 4 bases, the J end by 2 bases, with 16 bases between. CDR1 SGHDT and CDR2 YYEEEE come from the germline V gene. The CDR3 has 16 residues. DNA of the CDR3: TGTGCCAGCAGCCCCAGGCGGGGATGGGGCAATCAGCCCCAGCATTTT. It codes for CASSPRRGWGNQPQHF.